The 22 T cell receptor beta chains reported below all come from one sample, sequenced in a study of breast tumors, draining lymph nodes, adjacent tissues. Breast cancer patients provided tissue from their axillary draining lymph nodes. TCRdb ran MiXCR on the multiplex PCR reads and lists one entry per CDR3 protein. The repertoire holds tens of thousands of distinct CDR3 sequences, with roughly 30% as singletons. Sequencing was performed on axillary lymph node tissue. These receptors originate from a female donor with breast cancer. Some clones in this sample may be carry-over from other donors' samples.

This clonotype was seen only once. This chain links TRBV29-1 with TRBJ2-3; 8 bases are a match to TRBD2. The CDR3 is 12 amino acids. Per the germline V gene, CDR1 is SQVTM and CDR2 is ANQGSEA. The V and J ends lost 2 bases and 11 bases, in that order; junction bases with no gene match: 6. CDR3 in amino acids: CSVERGGKGQYF. The DNA for the CDR3 is TGCAGCGTTGAACGGGGGGGGAAGGGGCAGTATTTT.

This clonotype has a count of ten or more. The chain couples TRBV30 to TRBJ2-7, with a tentative D call TRBD1 (6 bases). Germline V CDR1 and CDR2: GTSNPN, SVGIG (reference sequence). The CDR3 is 11 residues long. V was shortened by 5 bases and J by 1 base, with 6 bases between the two germline ends. The CDR3 DNA reads as TGTGCCTGGGGACAGTCCTACGAGCAGTACTTC. Amino acid sequence: CAWGQSYEQYF.

In this sample, this clonotype turned up a few times. In DNA, the CDR3 is TGTGCCAGCAGAGGAGGAGGGGGCAGAGAGTCACCCCTCCACTTT. Translated, it gives CASRGGGGRESPLHF. The chain combines TRBV25-1 with TRBJ1-6; 7 nucleotides line up with TRBD1. J lost 10 bases, V lost 6 bases, and 12 bases had no gene match. The CDR3 is made up of 15 amino acids. Germline CDR1 MGHDK, CDR2 SYGVNS.

DNA for the CDR3: TGTGCCAGCAGTTCCACAGGGCCGAACACTGAAGCTTTCTTT. Protein: CASSSTGPNTEAFF. This sequence joins TRBV6-5 and TRBJ1-1, with D perhaps matching TRBD1 (6 bases). V dropped 4 bases and J dropped 1 base, with 10 bases sitting between them. CDR1 MNHEY and CDR2 SVGAGI come from the germline V gene. CDR3 size: 14 residues.

This clonotype was detected ten times or more. This rearrangement joins TRBV5-8 to TRBJ1-2, with D unresolved. The CDR3 is 13 residues long. The V and J ends lost 5 bases and 1 base respectively, with 9 bases between them. Germline-derived CDR1 and CDR2 are SGHTS and YDEGEE. The CDR3 DNA is TGTGCCAGCAGTATTGCTGATAACTATGGCTACACCTTC. It is translated as CASSIADNYGYTF.

The J gene is TRBJ1-6, the V gene TRBV7-9, with D tentatively TRBD1 (5 bases). Germline V CDR1 and CDR2: SEHNR, FQNEAQ (reference sequence). V lost 3 bases, J lost 5 bases, and 11 bases lay in between. The CDR3 is 15 amino acids. CDR3 DNA: TGTGCCAGCAGCTTCTCCCAGGGTCATAATTCACCCCTCCACTTT. This codes for CASSFSQGHNSPLHF.

This clonotype has ten or more counts. The chain recombines TRBV5-8 with TRBJ1-6; D uncertain. Germline V lookup: CDR1 SGHTS, CDR2 YDEGEE. Trimming stripped 4 bases from V and 7 bases from J, with 15 bases between. The CDR3 consists of 15 residues. DNA of the CDR3: TGTGCCAGCAGCACTACGGATGCCCTAAATTCACCCCTCCACTTT. Its protein is CASSTTDALNSPLHF.

This clonotype was counted many times. The chain recombines TRBV10-1 with TRBJ2-3; 8 nucleotides line up with TRBD1. The V and J ends lost 0 bases and 1 base, in that order; junction bases with no gene match: 18. Per germline, CDR1 WNHNN and CDR2 SYGVQD (reference sequence). This CDR3 spans 21 amino acids. In nucleotides, the CDR3 is TGCGCCAGCAGTGAGTCGTCAAAACGGGACAGGTTATGTTTTTGCACAGATACGCAGTATTTT. Translating it yields CASSESSKRDRLCFCTDTQYF.

This clonotype was seen at least ten times. The chain recombines TRBV12-3 or TRBV12-4 with TRBJ2-7; D is ambiguous. Trimming pared 8 bases from V and 5 bases from J, leaving 10 bases between. CDR3 length equals 11 residues. The CDR3 loop reads CASRSLHEQYF. The CDR3 nucleotides are TGTGCCAGCCGGTCCCTCCACGAGCAGTACTTC.

This clonotype was seen many times. The rearrangement joins TRBV7-3 to TRBJ2-2; 7 bases are a match to TRBD1. Germline V gene data show CDR1 as SGHTA and CDR2 as FQGTGA. This CDR3 has 19 amino acids. V lost 5 bases, J lost 6 bases, and 21 bases stayed unmatched. CDR3 nucleotides: TGTGCCAGCAGCCCAAATAAGGGGACAGTACGGGGCCCAGCCGGGGAGCTGTTTTTT. Translation gives CASSPNKGTVRGPAGELFF.

In its sample, this clonotype was seen many times. The chain has TRBV24-1 and TRBJ2-1; 10 bases fit TRBD2. Germline V gene lookup returns CDR1 KGHDR and CDR2 SFDVKD. Unmatched junction bases numbered 4, after V lost 2 bases and J lost 7 bases. The CDR3 consists of 15 residues. The CDR3 loop is CATSDSGLAVNEQFF. CDR3 bases: TGTGCCACCAGTGATTCCGGACTAGCGGTTAATGAGCAGTTCTTC.

This clonotype was seen many times. The rearrangement links TRBV6-1 to TRBJ2-1; 8 bases line up with TRBD2. In germline, CDR1 is MNHNS, CDR2 SASEGT. CDR3 length equals 15 residues. J lost 4 bases, V lost 6 bases, and 8 bases had no gene match. Here the CDR3 reads CASSRDGRVYNEQFF. The CDR3 nucleotides are TGTGCCAGCAGCCGGGACGGGAGGGTATACAATGAGCAGTTCTTC.

The J gene is TRBJ1-5, the V gene TRBV6-5, with a possible D match to TRBD1 (5 bases). Trimming took 5 bases from V and 1 from J, leaving 6 bases between them. This CDR3 is built from 13 residues. Germline values: CDR1 MNHEY, CDR2 SVGAGI. The CDR3 DNA follows: TGTGCCAGCAGTGACAGAAGCAATCAGCCCCAGCATTTT. Its protein product is CASSDRSNQPQHF.

This chain connects TRBV7-9 to TRBJ2-5, with 9 bases aligning to TRBD2. Per germline, CDR1 SEHNR and CDR2 FQNEAQ (reference sequence). With 3 bases clipped from V and 7 bases from J, the junction kept 12 bases outside the gene matches. The CDR3 totals 16 residues. The CDR3 region has the DNA TGTGCCAGCAGCTTGGCGGGAGGGACGGCCGGGGGGACCCAGTACTTC. As protein: CASSLAGGTAGGTQYF. The full variable domain, its missing parts supplied by reference TRBV7-9 and TRBJ2-5, is DTGVSQNPRHKITKRGQNVTFRCDPISEHNRLYWYRQTLGQGPEFLTYFQNEAQLEKSRLLSDRFSAERPKGSFSTLEIQRTEQGDSAMYLCASSLAGGTAGGTQYFGPGTRLLVL.

This clonotype was detected ten times or more. The CDR3 spells CASSARGDSLPGELFF. CDR3 DNA sequence: TGTGCCAGCAGCGCCCGGGGGGACTCGCTTCCCGGGGAGCTGTTTTTT. V and J are TRBV11-2 and TRBJ2-2, with 7 bases aligning to TRBD2. The CDR3 totals 16 residues. The germline V gene encodes CDR1 SGHAT and CDR2 FQNNGV. The junction had 12 bases not matched to a gene; V was cut back by 5 bases and J by 6 bases.

This clonotype was counted ten times or more. The J gene is TRBJ1-5, the V gene TRBV20-1; D gene unclear. Trimming stripped 4 bases from V and 0 bases from J, with 7 bases between. Germline values: CDR1 DFQATT, CDR2 SNEGSKA (reference sequence). The CDR3 is 13 residues long. The CDR3 DNA reads as TGCAGTGCTACCGAGGATAGCAATCAGCCCCAGCATTTT. This encodes CSATEDSNQPQHF.

This clonotype was observed at least ten times. This chain joins TRBV28 and TRBJ2-3; no reliable D call. This CDR3 has 13 residues. Germline lookup yields CDR1 MDHEN and CDR2 SYDVKM. The germline V and J ends were trimmed by 2 bases and 6 bases, with 9 bases remaining between them. CDR3 amino acids: CASSLHHGDTQYF. Written as DNA, the CDR3 is TGTGCCAGCAGTTTACATCATGGCGATACGCAGTATTTT.

This clonotype was counted many times. This chain links TRBV7-2 with TRBJ2-4; the match to TRBD1 covers 9 bases. Germline V gives CDR1 SGHTA, CDR2 FQGNSA. The CDR3 runs 15 residues. After removal of 2 bases from V and 8 bases from J, the junction contained 7 bases not matched to a gene. CDR3 nucleotides: TGTGCCAGCAGCTTATTCGGACAGGGGTCGGACATTCAGTACTTC. It yields the protein CASSLFGQGSDIQYF.

A word on this clonotype: Mismatch with germline at one junction end may stem from a read error. The gene calls are TRBV10-3 and TRBJ1-2; 10 nucleotides line up with TRBD1. In germline, CDR1 is ENHRY, CDR2 SYGVKD. This CDR3 has 13 amino acids. The CDR3 DNA sequence: TGTGCCGCGCGGACCGGGACAGGGGCGGGCTACGCCTTC. As protein: CAARTGTGAGYAF.

The chain has TRBV9 and TRBJ1-1, with D unclear. Trimming left V 0 bases short and J 3 bases short, with 6 bases between. Per the germline V gene, CDR1 is SGDLS and CDR2 is YYNGEE. This CDR3 region has 13 residues. CDR3 coding DNA: TGTGCCAGCAGCGTAGTTGCGGACACTGAAGCTTTCTTT. Amino acid sequence: CASSVVADTEAFF.

About this clonotype: It may be a read error: a sequence one base away is much more abundant. The gene calls are TRBV12-3 or TRBV12-4 and TRBJ2-1; D is possibly TRBD2 (5 bases). Trimming took off 5 bases at V and 6 bases at J, with 17 bases between the two ends. The CDR3 runs to 15 residues. The CDR3 DNA is TGTGCCAGCAGTCACTCGGGCACTAGGACCAATGAGCAGTTCTTC. The encoded protein is CASSHSGTRTNEQFF.

Many counts were recorded for this clonotype. The chain couples TRBV6-2 or TRBV6-3 to TRBJ2-2; no clear D. CDR3 length equals 17 residues. V was trimmed by 2 bases and J by 1 base, leaving 14 bases between them. The V gene's germline CDR1 is MNHEY and CDR2 SVGEGT. The CDR3 DNA reads as TGTGCCAGCAGTTACACTCCGGCGATCGGGAACACCGGGGAGCTGTTTTTT. Translation gives CASSYTPAIGNTGELFF.